Listed here are 23 T cell receptor beta chains from one sample, sequenced in a study of T cell responses to AZD1222 COVID-19 vaccine. TCRdb's table, derived via immunoSEQ multiplex PCR, lists solely in-frame clones and lacks some. The sample shows about 100,000 clones, about nine tenths of them seen only once. Sequencing was performed on peripheral blood, taken on day 0 of AZD1222 vaccination. The receptors derive from an adult in good health.

The chain combines TRBV29-1 with TRBJ1-2; 9 bases match TRBD1. From germline, CDR1 is SQVTM and CDR2 ANQGSEA. This CDR3 region has 13 residues. The V gene end was trimmed by 7 bases and the J gene end by 2 bases; junction bases not matched to a gene: 5. The CDR3 here is CSEQGAPNYGYTF. Written as DNA, the CDR3 is TGCAGCGAACAGGGGGCGCCGAACTATGGCTACACCTTC. Together with reference TRBV29-1 and TRBJ1-2, the CDR3 gives the full variable domain: SAVISQKPSRDICQRGTSLTIQCQVDSQVTMMFWYRQQPGQSLTLIATANQGSEATYESGFVIDKFPISRPNLTFSTLTVSNMSPEDSSIYLCSEQGAPNYGYTFGSGTRLTVV.

This clone has a single count. V usage is TRBV3-1 (or the pseudogene TRBV3-2) and J usage is TRBJ2-1; D is perhaps TRBD1 (5 bases). The V and J ends lost 4 bases and 8 bases respectively, with 15 bases between them. The CDR3 is 14 residues long. CDR1 is LGHDT and CDR2 is YNNKEL in the germline V gene (reference sequence). CDR3 sequence: CASSPVDIVDEQFF. DNA of the CDR3: TGTGCCAGCAGCCCAGTGGACATTGTCGATGAGCAGTTCTTC.

The V call is TRBV15, the J call TRBJ1-2; D unclear. CDR1 LNHNV and CDR2 YYDKDF come from the germline V gene (reference sequence). Trimming took 0 bases from V and 5 from J, leaving 16 bases between them. The CDR3 has 16 amino acids. The CDR3 region is CATSRDYRVREYGYTF. The CDR3 nucleotides read TGTGCCACCAGCAGAGACTATCGGGTTAGGGAGTATGGCTACACCTTC. The variable domain in full, completed from reference TRBV15 and TRBJ1-2, reads DAMVIQNPRYQVTQFGKPVTLSCSQTLNHNVMYWYQQKSSQAPKLLFHYYDKDFNNEADTPDNFQSRRPNTSFCFLDIRSPGLGDTAMYLCATSRDYRVREYGYTFGSGTRLTVV.

The rearrangement uses TRBV25-1 and TRBJ2-1; D is unresolved. Germline V lookup: CDR1 MGHDK, CDR2 SYGVNS. The length of the CDR3 is 14 residues. The V gene lost 3 bases and the J gene lost 5 bases, with 11 bases spanning the gap. Here the CDR3 reads CASSDWAGNNEQFF. The CDR3 DNA is TGTGCCAGCAGTGATTGGGCAGGTAACAATGAGCAGTTCTTC.

This sequence joins TRBV10-3 and TRBJ2-3, with TRBD2 as a possible D gene (6 bases). The V end lost 7 bases, the J end lost 0 bases, and 14 bases lay between the germline ends. The germline V gene encodes CDR1 ENHRY and CDR2 SYGVKD. This CDR3 comprises 15 residues. The CDR3 bases are TGTGCCATCAACGGGGAGGAGTCTAGCACAGATACGCAGTATTTT. Translated: CAINGEESSTDTQYF.

The table lists this clone with a count of one. V and J are TRBV5-1 and TRBJ1-6; 7 bases agree with TRBD1. V lost 4 bases to trimming and J lost 7 bases; unmatched junction nucleotides: 5. Germline loops: CDR1 SGHRS, CDR2 YFSETQ. The CDR3 length is 14 residues. The CDR3 loop is CASSEGQLNSPLHF. For the CDR3, the DNA is TGCGCCAGCAGCGAGGGACAGCTGAATTCACCCCTCCACTTT.

This clone was found once. The gene calls are TRBV7-9 and TRBJ2-1; D is unresolved. This CDR3 region has 11 residues. Trimming took 1 base from V and 9 from J, leaving 4 bases between them. Germline-derived CDR1 and CDR2 are SEHNR and FQNEAQ (reference sequence). CDR3 in amino acids: CASSLGGEQFF. In nucleotides, the CDR3 is TGTGCCAGCAGCTTAGGAGGTGAGCAGTTCTTC.

The CDR3 loop reads CASSPREGSGTEAFF. DNA for the CDR3: TGTGCCAGCTCACCACGGGAGGGCTCAGGAACTGAAGCTTTCTTT. This chain uses TRBV18 with TRBJ1-1; D is unclear. CDR1 and CDR2 from the germline V gene are KGHSH and LQKENI. Trimming cost V 1 base and J 5 bases, with 14 bases left between them. This CDR3 has 15 residues.

Only a few counts were recorded for this clone. The gene calls are TRBV4-2 and TRBJ2-3; 10 positions match TRBD2. There are 15 residues in the CDR3. V was pared by 0 bases and J by 6 bases, with 3 bases of the junction left unmatched. Germline CDR1 LGHNA, CDR2 YNFKEQ. This chain's CDR3 is CASSQDLAGEDTQYF. The CDR3 DNA reads TGTGCCAGCAGCCAAGACCTAGCGGGGGAGGATACGCAGTATTTT.

This chain links TRBV28 with TRBJ2-7; D uncertain. CDR3 size: 11 residues. The V gene's germline CDR1 is MDHEN and CDR2 SYDVKM. V gave up 3 bases and J gave up 3 bases, with 3 bases separating them. CDR3 protein: CASSLNYEQYF. The CDR3 nucleotides read TGTGCCAGCAGTTTGAACTACGAGCAGTACTTC.

The V gene is TRBV2, the J gene TRBJ2-1; 9 bases agree with TRBD2. Germline loops: CDR1 SNHLY, CDR2 FYNNEI. This CDR3 has 14 residues. After removal of 4 bases from V and 6 bases from J, the junction contained 4 bases not matched to a gene. In DNA form, the CDR3 reads TGTGCCAGCAGTGGCCTAGCGGGGACCAATGAGCAGTTCTTC. This translates into CASSGLAGTNEQFF. Drawing the rest from reference TRBV2 and TRBJ2-1, the complete variable domain is EPEVTQTPSHQVTQMGQEVILRCVPISNHLYFYWYRQILGQKVEFLVSFYNNEISEKSEIFDDQFSVERPDGSNFTLKIRSTKLEDSAMYFCASSGLAGTNEQFFGPGTRLTVL.

CDR3 protein: CASSLRGDTEAFF. For the CDR3, the DNA is TGTGCCAGCAGCTTAAGGGGGGACACTGAAGCTTTCTTT. The chain joins TRBV11-2 to TRBJ1-1; weak D call: TRBD1 (6 bases). CDR3 length equals 13 residues. V lost 2 bases and J lost 3, with 7 bases in between. Germline values: CDR1 SGHAT, CDR2 FQNNGV.

In its sample, this clone was seen once. The chain joins TRBV27 to TRBJ1-4; no reliable D call. The V and J ends lost 2 bases and 4 bases respectively, with 8 bases between them. The CDR3 has 14 amino acids. The germline gives CDR1 MNHEY, CDR2 SMNVEV (reference sequence). CDR3 sequence (DNA): TGTGCCAGCAGTTTAGGAGGGAGTAATGAAAAACTGTTTTTT. Its protein product is CASSLGGSNEKLFF.

The chain couples TRBV29-1 to TRBJ1-2; D unresolved. Germline CDR1 and CDR2: SQVTM and ANQGSEA. The CDR3 loop spans 13 amino acids. V lost 0 bases, J lost 2 bases, and 7 bases lay in between. The DNA of the CDR3 is TGCAGCGTTGAAGATCTGGGGAACTATGGCTACACCTTC. Amino acid sequence: CSVEDLGNYGYTF. Supplemented by reference TRBV29-1 and TRBJ1-2, the full variable domain reads SAVISQKPSRDICQRGTSLTIQCQVDSQVTMMFWYRQQPGQSLTLIATANQGSEATYESGFVIDKFPISRPNLTFSTLTVSNMSPEDSSIYLCSVEDLGNYGYTFGSGTRLTVV.

The J gene is TRBJ1-5, the V gene TRBV7-9; D remains ambiguous. V was shortened by 5 bases and J by 2 bases, with 10 bases between the two germline ends. Germline CDR1 is SEHNR and CDR2 is FQNEAQ (reference sequence). There are 14 residues in the CDR3. CDR3 protein: CASSPGWGNQPQHF. DNA for the CDR3: TGTGCCAGCAGCCCGGGTTGGGGCAATCAGCCCCAGCATTTT.

This chain links TRBV3-1 (or the pseudogene TRBV3-2) with TRBJ2-2; the D gene is possibly TRBD2 (7 bases). CDR1 is LGHDT, CDR2 YNNKEL, per germline (reference sequence). This CDR3 region has 16 residues. With 0 bases removed from V and 5 bases from J, the gap between germline ends came to 13 bases. CDR3 protein: CASSQEGGRRTGELFF. CDR3 sequence (DNA): TGTGCCAGCAGCCAAGAGGGGGGGCGCAGGACCGGGGAGCTGTTTTTT.

J is TRBJ1-1 and V is TRBV27; no definite D call. The germline V and J ends were trimmed by 2 bases and 3 bases, with 13 bases remaining between them. Per the germline V gene, CDR1 is MNHEY and CDR2 is SMNVEV (reference sequence). This CDR3 is built from 15 residues. CDR3 DNA: TGTGCCAGCAGTTTACTCGGGGATCCTCACACTGAAGCTTTCTTT. Amino acid sequence: CASSLLGDPHTEAFF.

As DNA, the CDR3 is TGTGCCAGCTCACCCACAGGAGAGTCTTTTTTTAGCAATCAGCCCCAGCATTTT. Translated: CASSPTGESFFSNQPQHF. The rearrangement uses TRBV18 and TRBJ1-5, with D perhaps matching TRBD1 (5 bases). The CDR3 length is 18 residues. Trimming took 3 bases from V and 0 from J, leaving 18 bases between them. The V gene's germline CDR1 is KGHSH and CDR2 LQKENI.

The rearrangement links TRBV5-4 to TRBJ1-1; D is unresolved. Trimming stripped 3 bases from V and 3 bases from J, with 3 bases between. CDR1 and CDR2 from the germline V gene are SGHNT and YYREEE (reference sequence). The CDR3 has 11 residues. CDR3 loop: CASSSDTEAFF. The DNA for the CDR3 is TGTGCCAGCAGCTCGGACACTGAAGCTTTCTTT.

The genes are TRBV30 and TRBJ1-1, with D maybe TRBD1 (5 bases). V lost 1 base and J 4 bases, leaving 10 bases between the germline ends. Germline CDR1 is GTSNPN and CDR2 is SVGIG (reference sequence). This CDR3 region has 13 residues. The CDR3 DNA follows: TGTGCCTGGAGTGAGGGGATGGGCACTGAAGCTTTCTTT. Translated, it gives CAWSEGMGTEAFF.

The chain couples TRBV5-1 to TRBJ1-1, with 9 nucleotides matching TRBD1. J gave up 5 bases and V 3 bases, and 5 bases lay outside the gene matches. The germline gives CDR1 SGHRS, CDR2 YFSETQ. The CDR3 spans 14 residues. The CDR3 is CASSWGQGWTEAFF. In nucleotides, the CDR3 is TGCGCCAGCAGCTGGGGACAGGGCTGGACTGAAGCTTTCTTT. Variable domain in full (rest from reference TRBV5-1 and TRBJ1-1): KAGVTQTPRYLIKTRGQQVTLSCSPISGHRSVSWYQQTPGQGLQFLFEYFSETQRNKGNFPGRFSGRQFSNSRSEMNVSTLELGDSALYLCASSWGQGWTEAFFGQGTRLTVV.

DNA for the CDR3: TGTGCCAGTAGCCGGACGGACCAGGTCTATGGCTACACCTTC. It codes for CASSRTDQVYGYTF. The rearrangement joins TRBV19 to TRBJ1-2; D unresolved. The CDR3 is made up of 14 amino acids. Trimming removed 6 bases at V and 4 bases at J, with 15 bases between. Germline values: CDR1 LNHDA, CDR2 SQIVND (reference sequence). The full variable domain, completed using reference TRBV19 and TRBJ1-2, is DGGITQSPKYLFRKEGQNVTLSCEQNLNHDAMYWYRQDPGQGLRLIYYSQIVNDFQKGDIAEGYSVSREKKESFPLTVTSAQKNPTAFYLCASSRTDQVYGYTFGSGTRLTVV.

The genes are TRBV5-1 and TRBJ1-4; possibly TRBD1 for D (6 bases). Trimming left V 0 bases short and J 6 bases short, with 12 bases between. Germline V gives CDR1 SGHRS, CDR2 YFSETQ. This CDR3 is built from 15 residues. As DNA, the CDR3 is TGCGCCAGCAGCTTGGACAGGGATGCTGATGAAAAACTGTTTTTT. Translating it yields CASSLDRDADEKLFF.